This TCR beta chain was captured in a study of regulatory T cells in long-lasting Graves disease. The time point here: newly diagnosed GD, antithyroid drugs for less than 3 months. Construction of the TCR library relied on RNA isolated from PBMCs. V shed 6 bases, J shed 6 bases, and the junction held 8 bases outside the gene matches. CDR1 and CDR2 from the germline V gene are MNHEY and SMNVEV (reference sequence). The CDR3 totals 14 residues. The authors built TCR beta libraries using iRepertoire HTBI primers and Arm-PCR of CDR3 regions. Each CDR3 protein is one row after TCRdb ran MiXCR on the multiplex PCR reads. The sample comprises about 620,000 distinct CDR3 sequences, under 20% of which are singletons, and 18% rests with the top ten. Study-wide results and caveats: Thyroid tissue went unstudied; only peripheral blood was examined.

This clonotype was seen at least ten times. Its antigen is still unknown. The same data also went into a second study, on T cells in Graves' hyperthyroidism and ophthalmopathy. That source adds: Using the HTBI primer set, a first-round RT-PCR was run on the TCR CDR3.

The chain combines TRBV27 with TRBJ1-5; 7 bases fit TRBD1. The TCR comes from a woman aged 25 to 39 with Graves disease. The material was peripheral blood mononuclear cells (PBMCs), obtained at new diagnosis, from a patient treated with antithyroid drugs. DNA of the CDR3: TGTGCCAGCAGCTACAAGGGGGCGATTCAGCCCCAGCATTTT. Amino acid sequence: CASSYKGAIQPQHF.